This TCR beta chain was sequenced for a study of T cells after yellow fever vaccination. The CDR3 runs to 15 residues. Germline CDR1 reads DFQATT; CDR2 reads SNEGSKA (reference sequence). V lost 2 bases and J lost 5, with 16 bases in between. Broader study findings: Once the booster was given, most primary-vaccination clones reappeared, at approximately 97% for CD4 and approximately 88% for CD8.

In its sample, this clonotype was seen a few times. Its antigen is unidentified. TCRdb recomputed calls from the 5' RACE reads with MiXCR, one row per CDR3 protein. Here the sample spans under 600,000 distinct CDR3 sequences, 13% being singletons. The chain recombines TRBV20-1 with TRBJ2-1, with D unclear. This TCR derives from a man younger than 45 who received the YFV17D yellow fever vaccine. The sample consisted of PBMCs, taken on the day of the yellow fever booster vaccination. The CDR3 DNA reads as TGCAGTGCTAGAAAGGACCCTTATGGCGACAATGAGCAGTTCTTC. Translation: CSARKDPYGDNEQFF.